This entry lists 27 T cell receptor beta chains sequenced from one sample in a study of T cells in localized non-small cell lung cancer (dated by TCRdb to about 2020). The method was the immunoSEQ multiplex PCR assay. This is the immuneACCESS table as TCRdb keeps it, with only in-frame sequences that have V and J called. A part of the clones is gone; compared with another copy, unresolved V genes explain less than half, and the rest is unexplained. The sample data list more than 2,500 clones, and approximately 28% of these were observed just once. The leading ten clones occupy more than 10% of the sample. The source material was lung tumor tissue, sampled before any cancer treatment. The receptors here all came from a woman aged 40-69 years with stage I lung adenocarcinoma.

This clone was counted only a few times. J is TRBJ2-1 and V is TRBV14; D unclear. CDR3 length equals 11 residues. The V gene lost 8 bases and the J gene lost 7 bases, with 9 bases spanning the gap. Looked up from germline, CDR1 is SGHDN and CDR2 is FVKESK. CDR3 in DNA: TGTGCCAGCTCACCGGAGAATGAGCAGTTCTTC. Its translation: CASSPENEQFF.

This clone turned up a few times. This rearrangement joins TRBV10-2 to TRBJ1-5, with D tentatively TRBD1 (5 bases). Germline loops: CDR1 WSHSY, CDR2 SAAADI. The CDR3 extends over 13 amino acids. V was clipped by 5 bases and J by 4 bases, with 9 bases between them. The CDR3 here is CASSPTENQPQHF. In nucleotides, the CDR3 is TGCGCCAGCAGTCCGACAGAGAATCAGCCCCAGCATTTT.

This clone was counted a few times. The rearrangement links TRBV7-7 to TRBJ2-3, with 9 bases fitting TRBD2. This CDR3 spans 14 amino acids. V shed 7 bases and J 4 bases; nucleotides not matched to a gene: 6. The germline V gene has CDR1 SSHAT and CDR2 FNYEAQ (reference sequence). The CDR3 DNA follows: TGTGCCAGCACGCCGGGACTAGCTCCAGATACGCAGTATTTT. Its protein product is CASTPGLAPDTQYF.

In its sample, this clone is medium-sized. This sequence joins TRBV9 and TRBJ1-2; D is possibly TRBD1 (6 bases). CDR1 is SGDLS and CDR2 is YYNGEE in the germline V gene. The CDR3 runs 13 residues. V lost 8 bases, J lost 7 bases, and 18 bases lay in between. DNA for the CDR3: TGTGCCAGTCAAACAGGGACCCGGGGTGGCTACACCTTC. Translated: CASQTGTRGGYTF.

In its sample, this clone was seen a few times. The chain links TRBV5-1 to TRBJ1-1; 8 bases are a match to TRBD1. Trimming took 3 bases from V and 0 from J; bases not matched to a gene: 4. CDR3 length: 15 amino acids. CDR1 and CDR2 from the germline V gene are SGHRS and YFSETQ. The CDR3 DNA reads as TGCGCCAGCAGCTCGCTACAGGGGGTGAACACTGAAGCTTTCTTT. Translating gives CASSSLQGVNTEAFF.

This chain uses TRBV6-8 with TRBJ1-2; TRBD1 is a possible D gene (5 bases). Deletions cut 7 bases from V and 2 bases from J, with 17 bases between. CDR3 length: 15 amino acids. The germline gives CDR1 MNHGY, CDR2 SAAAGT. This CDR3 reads CASNPGTALNYGYTF. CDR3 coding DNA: TGTGCCAGCAACCCCGGGACGGCCCTCAACTATGGCTACACCTTC.

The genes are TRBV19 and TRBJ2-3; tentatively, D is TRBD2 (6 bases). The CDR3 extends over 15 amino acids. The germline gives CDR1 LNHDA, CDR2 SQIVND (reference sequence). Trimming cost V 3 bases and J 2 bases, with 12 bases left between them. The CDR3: CASSMGLAFTDTQYF. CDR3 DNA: TGTGCCAGTAGTATGGGTCTAGCGTTCACAGATACGCAGTATTTT.

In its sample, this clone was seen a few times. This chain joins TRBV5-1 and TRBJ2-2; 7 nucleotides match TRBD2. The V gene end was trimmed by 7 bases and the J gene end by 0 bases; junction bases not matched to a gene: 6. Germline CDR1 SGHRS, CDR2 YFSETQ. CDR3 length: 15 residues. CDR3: CASGERGANTGELFF. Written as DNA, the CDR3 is TGCGCCAGCGGTGAACGGGGGGCGAACACCGGGGAGCTGTTTTTT.

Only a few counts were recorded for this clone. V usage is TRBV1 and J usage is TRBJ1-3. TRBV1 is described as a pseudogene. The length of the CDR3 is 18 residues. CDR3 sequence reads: CTSRNDVHVIRCGNTIYF. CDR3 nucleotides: TGCACCAGCAGGAATGATGTCCACGTGATACGGTGTGGAAACACCATATATTTT.

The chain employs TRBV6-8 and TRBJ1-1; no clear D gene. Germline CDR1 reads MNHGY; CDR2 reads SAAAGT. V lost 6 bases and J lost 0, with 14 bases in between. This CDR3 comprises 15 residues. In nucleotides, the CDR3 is TGTGCCAGCAGCTTACGTTGGGGAATGAACACTGAAGCTTTCTTT. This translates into CASSLRWGMNTEAFF.

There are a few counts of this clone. CDR3 DNA: TGTGCCAGCACCCAGGACTCGATAGGTGGGCTGTTTTTT. Translation gives CASTQDSIGGLFF. V usage is TRBV9 and J usage is TRBJ2-2; a possible D gene is TRBD2 (5 bases). Trimming shortened V by 6 bases and J by 13 bases, and 19 bases separated the two germline ends. CDR3 size: 13 residues. The germline V gene encodes CDR1 SGDLS and CDR2 YYNGEE.

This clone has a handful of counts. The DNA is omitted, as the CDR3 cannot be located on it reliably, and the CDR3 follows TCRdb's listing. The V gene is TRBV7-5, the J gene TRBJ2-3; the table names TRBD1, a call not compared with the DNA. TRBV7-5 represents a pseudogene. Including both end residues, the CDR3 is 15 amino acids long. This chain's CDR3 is CASSRVGGGTDTQYF.

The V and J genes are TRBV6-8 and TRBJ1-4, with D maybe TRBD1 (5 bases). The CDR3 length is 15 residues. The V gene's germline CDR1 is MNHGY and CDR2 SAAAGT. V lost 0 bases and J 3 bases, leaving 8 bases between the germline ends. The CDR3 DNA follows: TGTGCCAGCAGTTACTCTGGGACTCCTAATGAAAAACTGTTTTTT. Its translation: CASSYSGTPNEKLFF.

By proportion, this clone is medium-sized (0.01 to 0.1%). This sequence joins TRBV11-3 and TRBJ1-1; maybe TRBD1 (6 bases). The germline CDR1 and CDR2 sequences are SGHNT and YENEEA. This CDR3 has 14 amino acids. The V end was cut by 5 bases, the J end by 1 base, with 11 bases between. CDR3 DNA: TGTGCCAGCAGCCAGGCAGGGGAGAACACTGAAGCTTTCTTT. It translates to CASSQAGENTEAFF. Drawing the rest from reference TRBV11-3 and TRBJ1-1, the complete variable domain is EAGVVQSPRYKIIEKKQPVAFWCNPISGHNTLYWYLQNLGQGPELLIRYENEEAVDDSQLPKDRFSAERLKGVDSTLKIQPAELGDSAVYLCASSQAGENTEAFFGQGTRLTVV.

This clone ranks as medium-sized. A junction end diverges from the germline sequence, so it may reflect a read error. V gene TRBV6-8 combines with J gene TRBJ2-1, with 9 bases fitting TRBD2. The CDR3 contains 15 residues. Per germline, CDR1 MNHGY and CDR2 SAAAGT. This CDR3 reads CAISDSEREVNEQFF. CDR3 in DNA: TGTGCCATCAGTGACTCTGAGCGGGAGGTGAATGAGCAGTTCTTC.

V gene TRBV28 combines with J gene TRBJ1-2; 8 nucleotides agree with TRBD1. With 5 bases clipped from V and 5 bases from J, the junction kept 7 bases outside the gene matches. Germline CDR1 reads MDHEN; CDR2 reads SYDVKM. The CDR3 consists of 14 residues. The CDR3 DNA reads TGTGCCAGCAGTCGCCCGGGACAGGTTTATGGCTACACCTTC. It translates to CASSRPGQVYGYTF.

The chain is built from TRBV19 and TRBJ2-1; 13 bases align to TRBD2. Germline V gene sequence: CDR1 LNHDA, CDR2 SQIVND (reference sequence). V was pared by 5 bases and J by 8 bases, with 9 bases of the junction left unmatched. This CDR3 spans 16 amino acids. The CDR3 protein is CASSLGLAGEFYEQFF. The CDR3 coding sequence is TGTGCCAGTAGTCTCGGACTAGCGGGAGAATTTTATGAGCAGTTCTTC.

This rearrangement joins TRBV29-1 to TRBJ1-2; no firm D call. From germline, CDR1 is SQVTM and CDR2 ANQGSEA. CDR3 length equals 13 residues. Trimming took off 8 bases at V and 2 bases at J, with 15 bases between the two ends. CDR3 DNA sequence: TGCAGCACAAGGACCGGGCTCAACTATGGCTACACCTTC. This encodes CSTRTGLNYGYTF.

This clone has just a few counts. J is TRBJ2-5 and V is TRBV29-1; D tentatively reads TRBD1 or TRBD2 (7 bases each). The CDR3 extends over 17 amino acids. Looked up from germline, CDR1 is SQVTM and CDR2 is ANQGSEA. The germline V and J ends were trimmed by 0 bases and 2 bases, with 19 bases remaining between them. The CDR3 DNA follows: TGCAGCGTTGAAGATGGGGGGAGGGGACAGAATCAAGAGACCCAGTACTTC. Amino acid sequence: CSVEDGGRGQNQETQYF.

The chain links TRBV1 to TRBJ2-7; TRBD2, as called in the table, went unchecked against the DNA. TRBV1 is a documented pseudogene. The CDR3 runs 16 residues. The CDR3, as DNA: TGCGCCAGCAGCCAAGAGGATCGAGCGGGAGCTTACGAGCAGTACTTC. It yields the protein CASSQEDRAGAYEQYF.

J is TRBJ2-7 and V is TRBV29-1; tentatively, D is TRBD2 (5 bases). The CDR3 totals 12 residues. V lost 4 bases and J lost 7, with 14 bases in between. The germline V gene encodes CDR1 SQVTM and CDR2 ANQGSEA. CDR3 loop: CSVGEVPGEQYF. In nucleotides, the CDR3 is TGCAGCGTTGGCGAGGTCCCGGGAGAGCAGTACTTC.

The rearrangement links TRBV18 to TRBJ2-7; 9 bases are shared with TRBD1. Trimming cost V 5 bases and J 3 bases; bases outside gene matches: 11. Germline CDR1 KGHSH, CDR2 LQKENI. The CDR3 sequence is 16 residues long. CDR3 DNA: TGTGCCAGCTCAACACTCTGGACAGGGGACAACTACGAGCAGTACTTC. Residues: CASSTLWTGDNYEQYF.

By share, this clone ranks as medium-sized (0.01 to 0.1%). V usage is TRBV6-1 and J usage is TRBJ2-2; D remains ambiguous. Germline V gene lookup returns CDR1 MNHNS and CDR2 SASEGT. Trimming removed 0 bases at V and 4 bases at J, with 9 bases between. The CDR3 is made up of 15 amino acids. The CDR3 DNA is TGTGCCAGCAGTGAAGCGCTTCGGCGCACCGGGGAGCTGTTTTTT. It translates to CASSEALRRTGELFF.

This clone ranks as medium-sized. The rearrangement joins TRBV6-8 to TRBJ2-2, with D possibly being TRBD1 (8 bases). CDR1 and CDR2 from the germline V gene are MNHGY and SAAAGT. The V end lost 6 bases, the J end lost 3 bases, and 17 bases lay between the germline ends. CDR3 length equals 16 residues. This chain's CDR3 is CASSNRGGGDTGELFF. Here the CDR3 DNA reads TGTGCCAGCAGCAACAGGGGGGGCGGTGACACCGGGGAGCTGTTTTTT.

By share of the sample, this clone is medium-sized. In nucleotides, the CDR3 is TGTGCCAGCAGCGCGAGACAGGGCTCTTCTGAAGCTTTCTTT. As protein: CASSARQGSSEAFF. The chain links TRBV11-3 to TRBJ1-1; TRBD1 aligns across 7 bases. V lost 5 bases, J lost 6 bases, and 9 bases stayed unmatched. This CDR3 has 14 residues. Looked up from germline, CDR1 is SGHNT and CDR2 is YENEEA.

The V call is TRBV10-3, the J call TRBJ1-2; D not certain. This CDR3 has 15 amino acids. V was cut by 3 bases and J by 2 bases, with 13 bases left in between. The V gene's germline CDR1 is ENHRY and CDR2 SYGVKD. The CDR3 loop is CAISDPWTANYGYTF. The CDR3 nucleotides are TGTGCCATCAGTGACCCCTGGACCGCAAACTATGGCTACACCTTC.

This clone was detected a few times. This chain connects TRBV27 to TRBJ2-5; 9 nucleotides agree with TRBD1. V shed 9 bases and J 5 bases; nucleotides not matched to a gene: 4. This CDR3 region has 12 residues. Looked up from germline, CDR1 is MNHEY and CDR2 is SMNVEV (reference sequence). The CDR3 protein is CARGTGQETQYF. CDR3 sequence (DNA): TGTGCCAGGGGGACAGGGCAGGAGACCCAGTACTTC.